This TCR beta chain was retrieved from a study of response to subunit inactivated influenza vaccine. Each CDR3 protein gets one entry after TCRdb re-called the RT-PCR reads with MiXCR. The table shows roughly 700,000 distinct CDR3 sequences, with 15% to 19% occurring only once. This clonotype was counted a few times. The V gene's germline CDR1 is SEHNR and CDR2 FQNEAQ (reference sequence). The CDR3 is 14 residues long. The germline V and J ends were trimmed by 1 base and 5 bases, with 11 bases remaining between them. The source was PBMCs from blood, collected about 13 days after vaccination. The sequence derives from a man aged 50 to 60 who received an inactivated influenza vaccine. The V and J genes are TRBV7-9 and TRBJ2-5; D tentatively fits TRBD1 or TRBD2 (5 bases each). CDR3 sequence: CASSLDGGPETQYF. Here the CDR3 DNA reads TGTGCCAGCAGCTTAGATGGGGGTCCGGAGACCCAGTACTTC.